Presented here are 30 T cell receptor beta chains from one specimen sequenced in a study of blood T cell repertoires in COVID-19. Generated by immunoSEQ multiplex PCR, the TCRdb table keeps only in-frame clones and is missing some. The sample records hundreds of thousands of clones, 80% to 90% being singletons. Input material: peripheral blood. Source of these receptors: a woman in her 70s with COVID-19, enrolled during active disease.

The rearrangement links TRBV3-1 (or the pseudogene TRBV3-2) to TRBJ2-5, with 9 bases that match TRBD1. The V gene end was trimmed by 1 base and the J gene end by 2 bases; junction bases not matched to a gene: 5. CDR1 and CDR2 from the germline V gene are LGHDT and YNNKEL (reference sequence). The CDR3 is 16 residues long. CDR3 sequence reads: CASSQGTGVFQETQYF. The CDR3 coding sequence is TGTGCCAGCAGCCAAGGGACAGGGGTGTTTCAAGAGACCCAGTACTTC.

This clone was observed a few times. As DNA, the CDR3 is TGCAGCGTTGAGGGGGGCGACAGGGGCGATGCCCTTTATAGCTCTGGAAACACCATATATTTT. The encoded protein is CSVEGGDRGDALYSSGNTIYF. This chain uses TRBV29-1 with TRBJ1-3; 8 bases are shared with TRBD1. With 3 bases clipped from V and 0 bases from J, the junction kept 22 bases outside the gene matches. The germline V gene has CDR1 SQVTM and CDR2 ANQGSEA. The CDR3 has 21 amino acids.

The chain links TRBV27 to TRBJ2-1; 7 bases map to TRBD2. The CDR3 totals 13 residues. J was trimmed by 7 bases and V by 8 bases; bases with no gene match: 8. Germline V gene data show CDR1 as MNHEY and CDR2 as SMNVEV (reference sequence). CDR3: CASRSTSRNEQFF. In nucleotides, the CDR3 is TGTGCCAGCCGTTCGACTAGCAGGAATGAGCAGTTCTTC.

V usage is TRBV18 and J usage is TRBJ2-5; no clear D gene. Germline V gene sequence: CDR1 KGHSH, CDR2 LQKENI. V shed 3 bases and J shed 2 bases, with 7 bases lying between them. The CDR3 spans 13 residues. The CDR3 sequence is CASSPTLQETQYF. The CDR3 DNA reads TGTGCCAGCTCACCGACACTTCAAGAGACCCAGTACTTC.

This clone has just one count. The rearrangement joins TRBV19 to TRBJ2-3, with 16 positions matching TRBD2. Germline CDR1 LNHDA, CDR2 SQIVND (reference sequence). This CDR3 has 18 amino acids. J gave up 5 bases and V 3 bases, and 8 bases lay outside the gene matches. Here the CDR3 reads CASSISGTSGRAIDTQYF. The CDR3 nucleotides read TGTGCCAGTAGTATCTCCGGGACTAGCGGGAGGGCCATAGATACGCAGTATTTT.

This chain uses TRBV4-1 with TRBJ1-1, with D perhaps TRBD1 (6 bases). Germline CDR1 MGHRA, CDR2 YSYEKL. Trimming left V 0 bases short and J 4 bases short, with 9 bases between. The CDR3 loop spans 14 amino acids. In nucleotides, the CDR3 is TGCGCCAGCAGCCAAGATACAGGGCGCACTGAAGCTTTCTTT. It codes for CASSQDTGRTEAFF.

The rearrangement uses TRBV6-6 and TRBJ2-1, with no clear D. Deletions cut 8 bases from V and 1 base from J, with 9 bases between. This CDR3 is 13 amino acids long. The germline gives CDR1 MNHNY, CDR2 SVGAGI (reference sequence). CDR3 amino acids: CASSTESYNEQFF. The CDR3 DNA follows: TGTGCCAGCTCAACAGAATCCTACAATGAGCAGTTCTTC.

The count of this clone is one. The chain joins TRBV4-1 to TRBJ2-7; 7 bases are a match to TRBD2. The V and J ends lost 0 bases and 0 bases, in that order; junction bases with no gene match: 11. Germline V gene data show CDR1 as MGHRA and CDR2 as YSYEKL. This CDR3 has 18 residues. DNA for the CDR3: TGCGCCAGCAGCCAAGATCGAACTGGGGAGGGGACCTCCTACGAGCAGTACTTC. It yields the protein CASSQDRTGEGTSYEQYF.

The chain carries TRBV18 and TRBJ2-7; TRBD2 matches 9 bases. Germline CDR1 is KGHSH and CDR2 is LQKENI. V lost 6 bases, J lost 6 bases, and 9 bases stayed unmatched. This CDR3 is built from 14 residues. The CDR3, as DNA: TGTGCCAGCTCGCCGCGGGGGGGTTCGGGCGAGCAGTACTTC. Amino acids: CASSPRGGSGEQYF. The whole variable domain, filled in from reference TRBV18 and TRBJ2-7, reads NAGVMQNPRHLVRRRGQEARLRCSPMKGHSHVYWYRQLPEEGLKFMVYLQKENIIDESGMPKERFSAEFPKEGPSILRIQQVVRGDSAAYFCASSPRGGSGEQYFGPGTRLTVT.

The rearrangement uses TRBV6-5 and TRBJ1-2, with D perhaps TRBD1 (6 bases). The V end lost 2 bases, the J end lost 3 bases, and 13 bases lay between the germline ends. Germline loops: CDR1 MNHEY, CDR2 SVGAGI. The CDR3 runs 15 residues. CDR3 amino acids: CASSYSTQGDYGYTF. The DNA for the CDR3 is TGTGCCAGCAGTTACAGTACACAGGGAGACTATGGCTACACCTTC.

The rearrangement uses TRBV5-5 and TRBJ1-2, with D hard to call. V was clipped by 0 bases and J by 2 bases, with 14 bases between them. Germline CDR1 and CDR2: SGHKS and YYEKEE (reference sequence). This CDR3 is built from 16 residues. CDR3 DNA sequence: TGTGCCAGCAGCTTGGGAGGGTCGGGCAGAAACTATGGCTACACCTTC. This translates into CASSLGGSGRNYGYTF.

The chain has TRBV11-2 and TRBJ1-4, with D unclear. V dropped 5 bases and J dropped 11 bases, with 12 bases sitting between them. This CDR3 spans 12 amino acids. Germline V gene data show CDR1 as SGHAT and CDR2 as FQNNGV. The CDR3: CASSPAGLKLFF. The CDR3 region has the DNA TGTGCCAGCAGCCCGGCGGGATTGAAACTGTTTTTT.

The V and J genes are TRBV6-5 and TRBJ1-6, with TRBD1 matching 7 bases. CDR1 and CDR2 (germline): MNHEY, SVGAGI. The trim removed 1 base at V and 5 bases at J, leaving 5 bases unmatched. This CDR3 spans 16 amino acids. CDR3 DNA: TGTGCCAGCAGTTACTTGATAACAGGGGATAATTCACCCCTCCACTTT. The encoded protein is CASSYLITGDNSPLHF.

This chain uses TRBV28 with TRBJ2-5, with TRBD2 matching over 7 bases. Per germline, CDR1 MDHEN and CDR2 SYDVKM. The CDR3 runs 14 residues. V shed 3 bases, J shed 2 bases, and the junction held 3 bases outside the gene matches. DNA for the CDR3: TGTGCCAGCAGTTTCGGCGGGAGACAAGAGACCCAGTACTTC. As protein: CASSFGGRQETQYF.

This clone appeared a single time. V and J are TRBV5-1 and TRBJ2-3; D ambiguous. CDR1 and CDR2 from the germline V gene are SGHRS and YFSETQ. The V gene lost 2 bases and the J gene lost 2 bases, with 15 bases spanning the gap. This CDR3 spans 16 amino acids. This CDR3 is CASSLGLQRSTDTQYF. The CDR3 DNA sequence: TGCGCCAGCAGCTTAGGTCTCCAGCGTTCCACAGATACGCAGTATTTT.

The chain has TRBV5-5 and TRBJ2-1; no firm D call. The CDR3 length is 12 residues. The germline gives CDR1 SGHKS, CDR2 YYEKEE (reference sequence). Deletions cut 6 bases from V and 9 bases from J, with 13 bases between. CDR3 residues: CASTRLLGEQFF. The CDR3 DNA sequence: TGTGCCAGCACTCGACTTCTGGGTGAGCAGTTCTTC.

About this clone itself: Other DNA sequences within the sample encode an identical CDR3. The CDR3 DNA reads TGTGCCAGTAGACAGGGGTATAATTCACCCCTCCACTTT. Amino acids: CASRQGYNSPLHF. The chain links TRBV27 to TRBJ1-6, with 8 bases that match TRBD1. V shed 9 bases, J shed 4 bases, and the junction held 2 bases outside the gene matches. The length of the CDR3 is 13 residues. Germline values: CDR1 MNHEY, CDR2 SMNVEV (reference sequence).

This rearrangement joins TRBV6-2 or TRBV6-3 to TRBJ1-5; D remains unclear. V lost 6 bases to trimming and J lost 3 bases, with 6 bases between them. CDR1 and CDR2 (germline): MNHEY, SVGEGT. The CDR3 loop spans 12 amino acids. CDR3 region: CASSLYNQPQHF. The CDR3 nucleotides read TGTGCCAGCAGCCTTTACAATCAGCCCCAGCATTTT.

The V gene is TRBV25-1, the J gene TRBJ2-7, with D perhaps TRBD2 (6 bases). Germline V gene lookup returns CDR1 MGHDK and CDR2 SYGVNS. This CDR3 region has 13 residues. V was cut by 4 bases and J by 5 bases, with 12 bases left in between. The CDR3 DNA reads TGTGCCAGCAGTGTCGGAGGGAGGAACGAGCAGTACTTC. This gives the protein CASSVGGRNEQYF.

The V and J genes are TRBV3-1 (or the pseudogene TRBV3-2) and TRBJ2-1; a weak D match, TRBD1 (6 bases). Germline CDR1 LGHDT, CDR2 YNNKEL (reference sequence). V shed 0 bases and J shed 6 bases, with 12 bases lying between them. The CDR3 runs 15 residues. CDR3 sequence: CASSQDLLGGNEQFF. Written as DNA, the CDR3 is TGTGCCAGCAGCCAAGATCTTTTAGGGGGCAATGAGCAGTTCTTC.

The chain uses TRBV7-8 and TRBJ2-3; 8 positions agree with TRBD2. Germline values: CDR1 SGHVS, CDR2 FQNEAQ. V gave up 5 bases and J gave up 2 bases; unmatched junction bases: 15. CDR3 length: 18 residues. CDR3 loop: CASSRFETSAVFTDTQYF. The CDR3 coding sequence is TGTGCCAGCAGCCGATTCGAGACTAGCGCCGTTTTCACAGATACGCAGTATTTT. Supplemented by reference TRBV7-8 and TRBJ2-3, the full variable domain reads GAGVSQSPRYKVAKRGQDVALRCDPISGHVSLFWYQQALGQGPEFLTYFQNEAQLDKSGLPSDRFFAERPEGSVSTLKIQRTQQEDSAVYLCASSRFETSAVFTDTQYFGPGTRLTVL.

The chain recombines TRBV7-3 with TRBJ2-1, with 10 bases matching TRBD2. Germline V gives CDR1 SGHTA, CDR2 FQGTGA. Trimming took 5 bases from V and 6 from J; bases not matched to a gene: 10. This CDR3 contains 16 residues. This CDR3 is CASSPSSGRTVNEQFF. The CDR3, as DNA: TGTGCCAGCAGCCCCTCTAGCGGGAGAACAGTCAATGAGCAGTTCTTC.

The chain couples TRBV18 to TRBJ2-2; the D gene is possibly TRBD2 (6 bases). The length of the CDR3 is 17 residues. Trimming pared 0 bases from V and 3 bases from J, leaving 14 bases between. CDR1 KGHSH and CDR2 LQKENI come from the germline V gene. For the CDR3, the DNA is TGTGCCAGCTCACCACCCGGGGGAAGGGGAGACACCGGGGAGCTGTTTTTT. Amino acids: CASSPPGGRGDTGELFF.

The rearrangement joins TRBV28 to TRBJ1-3; 8 bases match TRBD1. Germline lookup yields CDR1 MDHEN and CDR2 SYDVKM. CDR3 size: 15 residues. The ends lost 3 bases at V and 4 bases at J; junction bases unmatched: 5. This CDR3 is CASSFRGQGGNTIYF. CDR3 bases: TGTGCCAGCAGTTTTCGCGGACAGGGAGGAAACACCATATATTTT.

This chain links TRBV29-1 with TRBJ2-3; D possibly corresponds to TRBD1 (6 bases). Germline V gene data show CDR1 as SQVTM and CDR2 as ANQGSEA. CDR3 length equals 14 residues. V dropped 5 bases and J dropped 0 bases, with 12 bases sitting between them. The CDR3 nucleotides read TGCAGCGTTCCTTGGACAGATAGCACAGATACGCAGTATTTT. Encoded protein: CSVPWTDSTDTQYF.

The chain links TRBV11-3 to TRBJ2-3, with D perhaps matching TRBD1 (5 bases). There are 13 residues in the CDR3. In germline, CDR1 is SGHNT, CDR2 YENEEA. V dropped 5 bases and J dropped 6 bases, with 12 bases sitting between them. As DNA, the CDR3 is TGTGCCAGCAGCCGACAGACTGGTGATACGCAGTATTTT. Its protein product is CASSRQTGDTQYF.

The rearrangement joins TRBV18 to TRBJ1-6; D ambiguous. The germline gives CDR1 KGHSH, CDR2 LQKENI. The CDR3 length is 13 residues. V lost 3 bases and J 7 bases, leaving 7 bases between the germline ends. DNA for the CDR3: TGTGCCAGCTCACCTCCTTTGAATTCACCCCTCCACTTT. Translated: CASSPPLNSPLHF.

The chain employs TRBV5-1 and TRBJ2-3; 12 bases agree with TRBD2. Trimming removed 5 bases from V and 2 bases from J; junction bases left unmatched: 3. This CDR3 spans 15 amino acids. The germline V gene has CDR1 SGHRS and CDR2 YFSETQ. CDR3 DNA sequence: TGCGCCAGCAGTGGACTAGCGGGACCCACAGATACGCAGTATTTT. This encodes CASSGLAGPTDTQYF.

This clone has just one count. The gene calls are TRBV18 and TRBJ2-3; D may be TRBD1 (6 bases). CDR3 length equals 16 residues. The V and J ends lost 1 base and 7 bases respectively, with 18 bases between them. Germline CDR1 is KGHSH and CDR2 is LQKENI. In nucleotides, the CDR3 is TGTGCCAGCTCACCACTAGCGATGGACAGAGGCAATACGCAGTATTTT. Its translation is CASSPLAMDRGNTQYF.

This clone has a single count. The chain employs TRBV19 and TRBJ1-5; D is perhaps TRBD1 (5 bases). This CDR3 comprises 15 residues. V lost 3 bases and J 1 base, leaving 10 bases between the germline ends. Germline CDR1 reads LNHDA; CDR2 reads SQIVND (reference sequence). CDR3 amino acids: CASSIHRRSNQPQHF. DNA of the CDR3: TGTGCCAGTAGTATTCACAGGAGAAGCAATCAGCCCCAGCATTTT.